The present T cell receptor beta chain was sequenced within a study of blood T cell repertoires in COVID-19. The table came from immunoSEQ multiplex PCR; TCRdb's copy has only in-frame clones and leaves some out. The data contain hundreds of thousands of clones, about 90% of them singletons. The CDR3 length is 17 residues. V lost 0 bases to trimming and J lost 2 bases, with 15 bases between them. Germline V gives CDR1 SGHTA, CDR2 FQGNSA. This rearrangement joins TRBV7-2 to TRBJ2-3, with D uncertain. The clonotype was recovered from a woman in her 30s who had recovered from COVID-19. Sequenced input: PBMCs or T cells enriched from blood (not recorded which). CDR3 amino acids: CASSLAPTSKNTDTQYF. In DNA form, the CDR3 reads TGTGCCAGCAGCTTAGCGCCAACCTCTAAGAACACAGATACGCAGTATTTT.